This passage covers 5 T cell receptor beta chains from one sample sequenced in a study of T cells in Graves' hyperthyroidism and ophthalmopathy. TCR beta CDR3 regions were amplified from RNA. HTBI primers were the set used in a first-round RT-PCR of the TCR CDR3. TCRdb re-called the multiplex PCR reads through MiXCR, storing one row per CDR3 protein. The sample shows 540,000 or so distinct CDR3 sequences, just over 45% of them seen only once. The sample taken for sequencing was peripheral blood or thyroid tissue (not recorded which). The receptor source for this set is an adult woman with Graves' disease, either hyperthyroidism or ophthalmopathy (not recorded which).

The J gene is TRBJ2-3, the V gene TRBV2, with TRBD1 matching over 7 bases. Germline V lookup: CDR1 SNHLY, CDR2 FYNNEI. The CDR3 is 14 residues long. The trim removed 4 bases at V and 6 bases at J, leaving 7 bases unmatched. The CDR3: CASSGDRDVDTQYF. The CDR3, as DNA: TGTGCCAGCAGTGGCGACAGGGATGTGGATACGCAGTATTTT.

The rearrangement links TRBV5-6 to TRBJ1-5, with D possibly TRBD1 on 5 matching bases. The assigned J gene may be wrong: the sequence end matches TRBJ2-5 better. CDR3 length equals 14 residues. The V gene's germline CDR1 is SGHDT and CDR2 YYEEEE. This chain's CDR3 is CASSLAGRNQPQYF. The CDR3 DNA reads as TGTGCCAGCAGCCTCGCAGGGCGCAATCAGCCCCAGTACTTC.

V usage is TRBV29-1 and J usage is TRBJ1-2; weak D call: TRBD1 (5 bases). CDR1 SQVTM and CDR2 ANQGSEA come from the germline V gene. The CDR3 contains 13 residues. Trimming removed 8 bases at V and 0 bases at J, with 13 bases between. The CDR3 reads CSSFREANYGYTF. The CDR3 DNA reads as TGCAGCAGTTTCAGGGAAGCTAACTATGGCTACACCTTC. Based on the CDR3 plus reference TRBV29-1 and TRBJ1-2, the full variable domain is SAVISQKPSRDICQRGTSLTIQCQVDSQVTMMFWYRQQPGQSLTLIATANQGSEATYESGFVIDKFPISRPNLTFSTLTVSNMSPEDSSIYLCSSFREANYGYTFGSGTRLTVV.

V gene TRBV2 combines with J gene TRBJ2-3; TRBD1 aligns across 12 bases. This CDR3 contains 16 residues. CDR1 is SNHLY, CDR2 FYNNEI, per germline. J was trimmed by 4 bases and V by 3 bases; bases with no gene match: 5. The CDR3, as DNA: TGTGCCAGCAGTGAGGGAGGGACAGGGGGCTCAGATACGCAGTATTTT. Its protein is CASSEGGTGGSDTQYF.

About this clonotype: Because the CDR3's place on the DNA is in doubt, the DNA is left out and the CDR3 is given as listed by TCRdb. The chain carries TRBV2 and TRBJ1-5. The CDR3 is 15 residues long, counting both termini. The germline gives CDR1 SNHLY, CDR2 FYNNEI. This CDR3 reads CACSARGGAFQPQHF.